Below are 15 T cell receptor beta chains sequenced from a single sample in a study of T cell changes during pregnancy in multiple sclerosis. Sequencing was performed with immunoSEQ multiplex PCR; in TCRdb, only in-frame clones are kept and a portion is missing. The repertoire holds 72,000 or so clones, 93% seen once, with 2.5% in the top ten. Sample: peripheral blood, taken in the second trimester of pregnancy. The source of these receptors is a female donor with multiple sclerosis, enrolled in a pregnancy study.

The chain has TRBV7-2 and TRBJ2-6; D not resolved. In germline, CDR1 is SGHTA, CDR2 FQGNSA. V lost 11 bases and J lost 1, with 9 bases in between. CDR3 length: 13 residues. The CDR3 here is CASQLSGANVLTF. The CDR3 DNA sequence: TGTGCCTCACAGCTGTCTGGGGCCAACGTCCTGACTTTC.

The genes are TRBV6-4 and TRBJ2-3; 8 nucleotides line up with TRBD1. This CDR3 spans 14 amino acids. Germline CDR1 reads MRHNA; CDR2 reads SNTAGT. With 0 bases clipped from V and 4 bases from J, the junction kept 0 bases outside the gene matches. In DNA form, the CDR3 reads TGTGCCAGCAGTGACTCACAGGGGGCAGATACGCAGTATTTT. As protein: CASSDSQGADTQYF.

The CDR3 DNA follows: TGTGCCATCCAACAGGACCCCAAGTCCGAGCAGTACTTC. This gives the protein CAIQQDPKSEQYF. The chain recombines TRBV10-3 with TRBJ2-7, with D possibly being TRBD1 (5 bases). The CDR3 is 13 amino acids. Trimming took 8 bases from V and 6 from J, leaving 17 bases between them. From germline, CDR1 is ENHRY and CDR2 SYGVKD.

J is TRBJ1-2 and V is TRBV5-1; D unclear. The ends were cut back, 0 bases at V and 4 bases at J, with 16 bases in the middle. The CDR3 consists of 16 residues. The germline CDR1 and CDR2 sequences are SGHRS and YFSETQ. The CDR3: CASSLAVQPTPYGYTF. The DNA for the CDR3 is TGCGCCAGCAGCTTGGCCGTACAACCAACCCCCTATGGCTACACCTTC.

The chain carries TRBV11-2 and TRBJ2-1; D gene unclear. Germline V lookup: CDR1 SGHAT, CDR2 FQNNGV. Trimming took off 5 bases at V and 6 bases at J, with 14 bases between the two ends. The CDR3 loop spans 14 amino acids. CDR3 DNA: TGTGCCAGCAGCCCCGACACCAGGTCCAATGAGCAGTTCTTC. This translates into CASSPDTRSNEQFF.

V gene TRBV18 combines with J gene TRBJ1-3; the D gene is possibly TRBD1 (5 bases). V lost 2 bases, J lost 0 bases, and 17 bases lay in between. The CDR3 extends over 18 amino acids. The germline CDR1 and CDR2 sequences are KGHSH and LQKENI. For the CDR3, the DNA is TGTGCCAGCTCACCAACGTTAGCAGGGCCATACTCTGGAAACACCATATATTTT. It is translated as CASSPTLAGPYSGNTIYF.

This clone was found once. CDR3 in amino acids: CASSQEKTGGYGYTF. CDR3 in DNA: TGTGCCAGCAGCCAGGAAAAGACAGGGGGCTATGGCTACACCTTC. The chain uses TRBV4-2 and TRBJ1-2; TRBD1 matches at 9 bases. The germline V gene has CDR1 LGHNA and CDR2 YNFKEQ. After removal of 3 bases from V and 4 bases from J, the junction contained 6 bases not matched to a gene. The CDR3 length is 15 residues.

The chain carries TRBV11-2 and TRBJ1-6, with TRBD1 matching over 7 bases. The CDR3 contains 16 residues. The V segment lost 5 bases and the J segment 7 bases; nucleotides outside the gene matches: 11. The germline CDR1 and CDR2 sequences are SGHAT and FQNNGV. The CDR3 region is CASSMAYRDSNSPLHF. DNA for the CDR3: TGTGCCAGCAGCATGGCATATCGGGACAGCAATTCACCCCTCCACTTT.

The rearrangement uses TRBV5-4 and TRBJ2-3; 15 bases are a match to TRBD2. Germline trimming cut 3 bases from V and 0 bases from J; bases unmatched to any gene: 5. The CDR3 is 18 residues long. The V gene's germline CDR1 is SGHNT and CDR2 YYREEE (reference sequence). This CDR3 reads CASSSGLAGGPSTDTQYF. CDR3 coding DNA: TGTGCCAGCAGCTCGGGACTAGCGGGGGGACCTAGCACAGATACGCAGTATTTT. Looking up the rest from reference TRBV5-4 and TRBJ2-3 gives the full variable domain: ETGVTQSPTHLIKTRGQQVTLRCSSQSGHNTVSWYQQALGQGPQFIFQYYREEENGRGNFPPRFSGLQFPNYSSELNVNALELDDSALYLCASSSGLAGGPSTDTQYFGPGTRLTVL.

This CDR3 reads CASSSGGGVGNYEQYF. In DNA, the CDR3 is TGCGCCAGCAGCTCCGGGGGAGGGGTGGGGAACTACGAGCAGTACTTC. The chain has TRBV4-1 and TRBJ2-7, with 7 bases identical to TRBD2. This CDR3 is built from 16 residues. Unmatched junction bases numbered 13, after V lost 5 bases and J lost 3 bases. Germline V gene lookup returns CDR1 MGHRA and CDR2 YSYEKL.

This clone was seen only once. The chain links TRBV25-1 to TRBJ1-2; D remains ambiguous. V gave up 5 bases and J gave up 3 bases, with 13 bases separating them. This CDR3 has 14 amino acids. The germline gives CDR1 MGHDK, CDR2 SYGVNS. DNA for the CDR3: TGTGCCAGCAGTACCCGAGGAGCTCACTATGGCTACACCTTC. It codes for CASSTRGAHYGYTF.

The chain recombines TRBV5-4 with TRBJ2-7; D may be TRBD2 (6 bases). The CDR3 contains 14 residues. CDR1 is SGHNT, CDR2 YYREEE, per germline (reference sequence). V was clipped by 4 bases and J by 6 bases, with 17 bases between them. The CDR3 sequence: CASSTAGPQVEQYF. Here the CDR3 DNA reads TGTGCCAGCAGCACGGCGGGACCTCAGGTCGAGCAGTACTTC.

For this clone: Distinct nucleotide sequences in the sample also encode this CDR3. The J gene is TRBJ1-5, the V gene TRBV2; 7 bases fit TRBD1. The CDR3 loop spans 15 amino acids. Per germline, CDR1 SNHLY and CDR2 FYNNEI. Trimming took 6 bases from V and 3 from J; bases not matched to a gene: 8. The CDR3 region has the DNA TGTGCCAGCAGCGAAACAGGGGTAAACAATCAGCCCCAGCATTTT. It codes for CASSETGVNNQPQHF. The full variable domain, with the rest looked up from reference TRBV2 and TRBJ1-5, is EPEVTQTPSHQVTQMGQEVILRCVPISNHLYFYWYRQILGQKVEFLVSFYNNEISEKSEIFDDQFSVERPDGSNFTLKIRSTKLEDSAMYFCASSETGVNNQPQHFGDGTRLSIL.

This clone appeared once. The chain joins TRBV11-2 to TRBJ2-4, with 8 bases aligning to TRBD2. This CDR3 is 15 amino acids long. The junction had 6 bases not matched to a gene; V was cut back by 1 base and J by 7 bases. The germline CDR1 and CDR2 sequences are SGHAT and FQNNGV. In nucleotides, the CDR3 is TGTGCCAGCAGCTTAGGGGGACTAGGGGCGAACATTCAGTACTTC. Translated, it gives CASSLGGLGANIQYF.

This chain links TRBV9 with TRBJ2-3; D is uncertain. The CDR3 covers 14 residues. V was shortened by 1 base and J by 2 bases, with 8 bases between the two germline ends. Germline CDR1 SGDLS, CDR2 YYNGEE. For the CDR3, the DNA is TGTGCCAGCAGCGTAAGCGATTTCACAGATACGCAGTATTTT. Translating it yields CASSVSDFTDTQYF.